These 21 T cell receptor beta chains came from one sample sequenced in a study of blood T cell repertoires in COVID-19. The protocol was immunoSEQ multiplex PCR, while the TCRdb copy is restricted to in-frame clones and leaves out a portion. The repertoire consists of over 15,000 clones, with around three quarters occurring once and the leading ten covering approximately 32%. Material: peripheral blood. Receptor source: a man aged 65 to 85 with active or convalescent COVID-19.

The CDR3 DNA reads TGTGCCAGCAGTGGTGACTCGTACAATGAGCAGTTCTTC. Protein product: CASSGDSYNEQFF. The chain joins TRBV2 to TRBJ2-1; D not resolved. CDR1 is SNHLY and CDR2 is FYNNEI in the germline V gene. V lost 4 bases to trimming and J lost 4 bases, with 8 bases between them. CDR3 length equals 13 residues. The full variable domain, rest sourced from reference TRBV2 and TRBJ2-1, is EPEVTQTPSHQVTQMGQEVILRCVPISNHLYFYWYRQILGQKVEFLVSFYNNEISEKSEIFDDQFSVERPDGSNFTLKIRSTKLEDSAMYFCASSGDSYNEQFFGPGTRLTVL.

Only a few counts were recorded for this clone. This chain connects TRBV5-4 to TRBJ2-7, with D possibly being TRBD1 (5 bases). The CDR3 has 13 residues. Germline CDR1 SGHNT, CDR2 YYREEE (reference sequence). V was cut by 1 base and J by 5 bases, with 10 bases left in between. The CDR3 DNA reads TGTGCCAGCAGCTTGTCAGGGTACGACGAGCAGTACTTC. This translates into CASSLSGYDEQYF.

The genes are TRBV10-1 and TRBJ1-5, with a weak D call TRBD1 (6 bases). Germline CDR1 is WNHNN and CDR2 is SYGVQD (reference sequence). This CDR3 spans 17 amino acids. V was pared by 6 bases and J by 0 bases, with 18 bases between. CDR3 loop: CASRYDRPAYSNQPQHF. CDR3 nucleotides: TGCGCCAGCAGATATGACAGGCCTGCGTATAGCAATCAGCCCCAGCATTTT.

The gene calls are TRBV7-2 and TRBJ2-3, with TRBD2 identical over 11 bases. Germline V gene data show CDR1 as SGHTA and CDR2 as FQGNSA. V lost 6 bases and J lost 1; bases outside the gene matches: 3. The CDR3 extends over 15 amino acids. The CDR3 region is CASSSGGAGTDTQYF. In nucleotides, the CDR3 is TGTGCCAGCAGTAGCGGGGGGGCCGGCACAGATACGCAGTATTTT.

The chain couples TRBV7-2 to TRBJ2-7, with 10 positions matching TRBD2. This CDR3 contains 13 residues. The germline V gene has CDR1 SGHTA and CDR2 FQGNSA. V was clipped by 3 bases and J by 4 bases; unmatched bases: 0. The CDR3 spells CASSLGLAYEQYF. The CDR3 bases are TGTGCCAGCAGCTTGGGACTAGCGTACGAGCAGTACTTC.

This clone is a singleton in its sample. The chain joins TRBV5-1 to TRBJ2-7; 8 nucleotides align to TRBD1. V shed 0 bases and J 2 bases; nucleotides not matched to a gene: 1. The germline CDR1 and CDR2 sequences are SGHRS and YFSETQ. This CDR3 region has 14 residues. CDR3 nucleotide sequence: TGCGCCAGCAGCTTGGAACAGGGGGCCTACGAGCAGTACTTC. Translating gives CASSLEQGAYEQYF.

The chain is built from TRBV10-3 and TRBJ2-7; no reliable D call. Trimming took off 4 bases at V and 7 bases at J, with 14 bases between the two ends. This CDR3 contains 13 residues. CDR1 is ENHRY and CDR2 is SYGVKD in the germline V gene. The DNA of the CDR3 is TGTGCCATCAGTGCGGCTAGGTTCTGGGAGCAGTACTTC. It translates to CAISAARFWEQYF.

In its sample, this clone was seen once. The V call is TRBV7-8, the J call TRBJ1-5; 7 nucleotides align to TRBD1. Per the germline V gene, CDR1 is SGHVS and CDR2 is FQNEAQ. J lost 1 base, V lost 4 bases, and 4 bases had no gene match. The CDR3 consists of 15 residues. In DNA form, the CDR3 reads TGTGCCAGCAGCTCGGGACAGACGAGCAATCAGCCCCAGCATTTT. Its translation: CASSSGQTSNQPQHF.

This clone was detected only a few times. The CDR3 loop reads CASSPQLAGAPDTQYF. In DNA form, the CDR3 reads TGTGCCAGCAGCCCCCAACTAGCGGGAGCTCCAGATACGCAGTATTTT. The V and J genes are TRBV11-2 and TRBJ2-3; 11 nucleotides match TRBD2. CDR3 length: 16 amino acids. Germline V gives CDR1 SGHAT, CDR2 FQNNGV. The V and J ends lost 5 bases and 4 bases, in that order; junction bases with no gene match: 8.

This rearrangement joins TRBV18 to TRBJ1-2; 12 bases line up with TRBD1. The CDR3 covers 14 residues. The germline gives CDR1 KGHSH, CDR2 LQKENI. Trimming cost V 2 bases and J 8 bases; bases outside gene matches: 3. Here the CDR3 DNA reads TGTGCCAGCTCACCAACGGGACAGGGGGCCGGCTACACCTTC. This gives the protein CASSPTGQGAGYTF.

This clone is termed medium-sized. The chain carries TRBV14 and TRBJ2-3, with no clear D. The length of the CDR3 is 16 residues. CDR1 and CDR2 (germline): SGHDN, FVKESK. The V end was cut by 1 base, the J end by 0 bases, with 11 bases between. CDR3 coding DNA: TGTGCCAGCAGCCAAGTTGGGTACAGCAGCACAGATACGCAGTATTTT. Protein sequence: CASSQVGYSSTDTQYF.

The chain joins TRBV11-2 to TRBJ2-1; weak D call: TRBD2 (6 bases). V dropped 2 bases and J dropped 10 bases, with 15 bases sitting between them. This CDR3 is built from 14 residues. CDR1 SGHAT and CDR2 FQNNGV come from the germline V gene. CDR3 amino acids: CASSLRREHPEQFF. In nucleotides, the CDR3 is TGTGCCAGCAGCTTACGTCGGGAGCACCCCGAGCAGTTCTTC. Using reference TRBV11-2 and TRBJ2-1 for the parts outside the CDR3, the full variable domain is EAGVAQSPRYKIIEKRQSVAFWCNPISGHATLYWYQQILGQGPKLLIQFQNNGVVDDSQLPKDRFSAERLKGVDSTLKIQPAKLEDSAVYLCASSLRREHPEQFFGPGTRLTVL.

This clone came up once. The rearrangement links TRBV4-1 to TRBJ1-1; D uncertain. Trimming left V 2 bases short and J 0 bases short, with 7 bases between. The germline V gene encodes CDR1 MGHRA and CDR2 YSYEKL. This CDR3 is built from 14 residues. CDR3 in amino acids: CASSQSVLNTEAFF. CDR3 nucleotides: TGCGCCAGCAGCCAATCAGTCCTGAACACTGAAGCTTTCTTT.

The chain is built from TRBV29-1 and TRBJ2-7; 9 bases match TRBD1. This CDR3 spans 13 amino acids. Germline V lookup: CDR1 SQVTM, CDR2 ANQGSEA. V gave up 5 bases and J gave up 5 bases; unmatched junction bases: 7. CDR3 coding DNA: TGCAGCGTTCGGCTACAGGGGGCGAACGAGCAGTACTTC. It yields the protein CSVRLQGANEQYF.

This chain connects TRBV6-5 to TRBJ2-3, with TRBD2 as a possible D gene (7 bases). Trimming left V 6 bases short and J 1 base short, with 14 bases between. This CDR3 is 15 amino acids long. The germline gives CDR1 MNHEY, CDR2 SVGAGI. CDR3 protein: CASSARGARTDTQYF. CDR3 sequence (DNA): TGTGCCAGCAGCGCCCGGGGGGCCCGCACAGATACGCAGTATTTT.

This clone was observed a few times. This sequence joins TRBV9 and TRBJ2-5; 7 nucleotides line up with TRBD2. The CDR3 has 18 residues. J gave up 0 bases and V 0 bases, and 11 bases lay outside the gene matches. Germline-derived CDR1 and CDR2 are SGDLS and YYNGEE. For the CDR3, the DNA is TGTGCCAGCAGCGTAGGAGCGGGGAGGGCCTCGTACCAAGAGACCCAGTACTTC. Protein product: CASSVGAGRASYQETQYF. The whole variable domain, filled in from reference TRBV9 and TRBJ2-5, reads DSGVTQTPKHLITATGQRVTLRCSPRSGDLSVYWYQQSLDQGLQFLIQYYNGEERAKGNILERFSAQQFPDLHSELNLSSLELGDSALYFCASSVGAGRASYQETQYFGPGTRLLVL.

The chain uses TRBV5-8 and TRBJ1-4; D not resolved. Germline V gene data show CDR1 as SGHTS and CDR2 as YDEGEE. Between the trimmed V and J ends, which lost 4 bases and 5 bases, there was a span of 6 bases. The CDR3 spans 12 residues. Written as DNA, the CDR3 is TGTGCCAGCAGCCGGAGAAATGAAAAACTGTTTTTT. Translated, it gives CASSRRNEKLFF.

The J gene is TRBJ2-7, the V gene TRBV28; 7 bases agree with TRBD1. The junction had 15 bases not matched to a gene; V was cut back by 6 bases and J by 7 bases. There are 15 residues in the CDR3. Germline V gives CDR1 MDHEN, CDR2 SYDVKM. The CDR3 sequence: CASSPPQGGVGEQYF. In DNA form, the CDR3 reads TGTGCCAGCAGCCCTCCTCAAGGGGGCGTCGGAGAGCAGTACTTC.

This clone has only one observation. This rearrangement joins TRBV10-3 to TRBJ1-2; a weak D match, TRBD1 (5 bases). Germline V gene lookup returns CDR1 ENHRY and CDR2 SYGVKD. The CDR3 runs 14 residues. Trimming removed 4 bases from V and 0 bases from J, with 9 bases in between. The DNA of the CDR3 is TGTGCCATCAGTGCGACAGTCACTAACTATGGCTACACCTTC. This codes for CAISATVTNYGYTF.

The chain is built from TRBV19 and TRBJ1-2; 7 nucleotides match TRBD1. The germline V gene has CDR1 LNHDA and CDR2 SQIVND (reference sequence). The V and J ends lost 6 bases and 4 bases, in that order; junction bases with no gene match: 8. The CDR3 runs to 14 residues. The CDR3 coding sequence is TGTGCCAGTAGCCCCGGACAGGCGCTCTATGGCTACACCTTC. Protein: CASSPGQALYGYTF.

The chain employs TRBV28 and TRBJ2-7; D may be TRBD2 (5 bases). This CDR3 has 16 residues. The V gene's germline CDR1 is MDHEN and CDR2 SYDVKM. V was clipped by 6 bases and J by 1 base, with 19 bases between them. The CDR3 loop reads CASSLGLHRTSYEQYF. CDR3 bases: TGTGCCAGCAGCCTCGGACTGCATCGGACGTCCTACGAGCAGTACTTC. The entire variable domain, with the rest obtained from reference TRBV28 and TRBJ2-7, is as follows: DVKVTQSSRYLVKRTGEKVFLECVQDMDHENMFWYRQDPGLGLRLIYFSYDVKMKEKGDIPEGYSVSREKKERFSLILESASTNQTSMYLCASSLGLHRTSYEQYFGPGTRLTVT.